A single sample gave rise to the 21 T cell receptor beta chains below, sequenced in a study of T cells after posttransplantation cyclophosphamide. Profiling relied on immunoSEQ multiplex PCR, and the TCRdb table lists in-frame clones only, not all of them. The data contain some 14,000 clones, under 85% of them singletons. Input material: memory CD4+ T cells sorted from PBMCs. The receptor set was obtained from a middle-aged man.

This clone appeared a few times. The chain uses TRBV4-3 and TRBJ1-1; 8 bases line up with TRBD1. Unmatched junction bases numbered 3, after V lost 2 bases and J lost 1 base. This CDR3 has 15 residues. Per the germline V gene, CDR1 is LGHNA and CDR2 is YSLEER. The DNA for the CDR3 is TGCGCCAGCAGCCAAAGACAGGGGAGGAACACTGAAGCTTTCTTT. Its translation: CASSQRQGRNTEAFF.

The chain couples TRBV15 to TRBJ2-3; D unclear. The CDR3 contains 12 residues. V lost 6 bases and J 0 bases, leaving 4 bases between the germline ends. Germline-derived CDR1 and CDR2 are LNHNV and YYDKDF (reference sequence). CDR3 protein: CATSVSTDTQYF. CDR3 coding DNA: TGTGCCACCAGTGTAAGCACAGATACGCAGTATTTT.

The chain links TRBV7-3 to TRBJ2-1; D might be TRBD2 (5 bases). The germline V and J ends were trimmed by 5 bases and 1 base, with 12 bases remaining between them. CDR3 length equals 15 residues. From germline, CDR1 is SGHTA and CDR2 FQGTGA. For the CDR3, the DNA is TGTGCCAGCAGCCTGGGGAGTGTTTCCTACAATGAGCAGTTCTTC. Translated: CASSLGSVSYNEQFF.

This clone was seen a single time. V and J are TRBV25-1 and TRBJ2-5; D unresolved. Germline CDR1 MGHDK, CDR2 SYGVNS. This CDR3 has 11 amino acids. Trimming removed 5 bases at V and 5 bases at J, with 6 bases between. The CDR3 protein is CASSLYETQYF. The CDR3 DNA reads TGTGCCAGCAGTCTCTATGAGACCCAGTACTTC. Supplemented by reference TRBV25-1 and TRBJ2-5, the full variable domain reads EADIYQTPRYLVIGTGKKITLECSQTMGHDKMYWYQQDPGMELHLIHYSYGVNSTEKGDLSSESTVSRIRTEHFPLTLESARPSHTSQYLCASSLYETQYFGPGTRLLVL.

The chain couples TRBV4-2 to TRBJ1-6; no reliable D call. V was trimmed by 8 bases and J by 8 bases, leaving 13 bases between them. The germline CDR1 and CDR2 sequences are LGHNA and YNFKEQ. The CDR3 runs to 13 residues. CDR3 nucleotide sequence: TGTGCCAGCGGCCCACGGAGGGATTCACCCCTCCACTTT. Its protein is CASGPRRDSPLHF.

The gene calls are TRBV9 and TRBJ1-4, with TRBD1 matching over 8 bases. This CDR3 region has 14 residues. Trimming took 3 bases from V and 10 from J; bases not matched to a gene: 8. Germline CDR1 and CDR2: SGDLS and YYNGEE. In DNA form, the CDR3 reads TGTGCCAGCAGCGGCCCAGGGGGCCTCGGAAAACTGTTTTTT. Its protein product is CASSGPGGLGKLFF. Full variable domain (outside the CDR3, taken from reference TRBV9 and TRBJ1-4): DSGVTQTPKHLITATGQRVTLRCSPRSGDLSVYWYQQSLDQGLQFLIQYYNGEERAKGNILERFSAQQFPDLHSELNLSSLELGDSALYFCASSGPGGLGKLFFGSGTQLSVL.

This clone was recorded only once. The V gene is TRBV5-6, the J gene TRBJ2-7; possibly TRBD1 for D (5 bases). Germline lookup yields CDR1 SGHDT and CDR2 YYEEEE. V lost 2 bases and J 3 bases, leaving 12 bases between the germline ends. The CDR3 is 14 residues long. This CDR3 reads CASSFTGSGYEQYF. The CDR3 DNA follows: TGTGCCAGCAGCTTTACAGGTTCGGGCTACGAGCAGTACTTC.

This chain joins TRBV2 and TRBJ2-7; 9 nucleotides line up with TRBD1. The germline V gene has CDR1 SNHLY and CDR2 FYNNEI. This CDR3 is built from 14 residues. V shed 6 bases, J shed 4 bases, and the junction held 7 bases outside the gene matches. The CDR3 is CASRPGTGIYEQYF. The DNA for the CDR3 is TGTGCCAGCAGACCCGGGACAGGGATATACGAGCAGTACTTC.

The chain has TRBV28 and TRBJ2-5, with TRBD2 as a possible D gene (5 bases). Deletions cut 6 bases from V and 1 base from J, with 15 bases between. This CDR3 has 15 residues. Germline CDR1 and CDR2: MDHEN and SYDVKM. In DNA form, the CDR3 reads TGTGCCAGCAGACGGGGTTCCAGTTTCCAAGAGACCCAGTACTTC. It yields the protein CASRRGSSFQETQYF.

The chain couples TRBV6-1 to TRBJ1-1; D unclear. V gave up 5 bases and J gave up 1 base, with 14 bases separating them. Germline CDR1 reads MNHNS; CDR2 reads SASEGT. There are 15 residues in the CDR3. CDR3 bases: TGTGCCAGCAGTCCCCAGAAGATTGGGAACACTGAAGCTTTCTTT. It yields the protein CASSPQKIGNTEAFF.

This clone was seen a few times. The chain carries TRBV7-9 and TRBJ2-5; weak D call: TRBD1 (7 bases). V gave up 7 bases and J gave up 1 base, with 16 bases separating them. Germline CDR1 reads SEHNR; CDR2 reads FQNEAQ (reference sequence). The CDR3 covers 15 residues. CDR3 in amino acids: CASTRTQGGQETQYF. CDR3 sequence (DNA): TGTGCCAGCACCCGAACTCAGGGGGGCCAAGAGACCCAGTACTTC.

This chain links TRBV5-1 with TRBJ2-1; 11 positions agree with TRBD2. This CDR3 has 15 residues. The ends lost 2 bases at V and 7 bases at J; junction bases unmatched: 5. Per the germline V gene, CDR1 is SGHRS and CDR2 is YFSETQ. CDR3 loop: CASSFSGRAENEQFF. CDR3 DNA: TGCGCCAGCAGCTTTAGCGGGAGGGCTGAGAATGAGCAGTTCTTC.

The rearrangement joins TRBV6-5 to TRBJ2-3; D uncertain. The V end lost 8 bases, the J end lost 0 bases, and 15 bases lay between the germline ends. The germline V gene encodes CDR1 MNHEY and CDR2 SVGAGI. The CDR3 has 15 amino acids. The CDR3 region is CASSYQPSSTDTQYF. In DNA form, the CDR3 reads TGTGCCAGCTCCTATCAACCCTCTAGCACAGATACGCAGTATTTT.

The rearrangement uses TRBV7-2 and TRBJ1-1; D may be TRBD1 (5 bases). Trimming removed 5 bases at V and 3 bases at J, with 13 bases between. This CDR3 region has 14 residues. Germline CDR1 SGHTA, CDR2 FQGNSA. Written as DNA, the CDR3 is TGTGCCAGCAGCCTCCGACAGCCCCACACTGAAGCTTTCTTT. Protein: CASSLRQPHTEAFF.

This clone appeared once. V is TRBV5-1 and J is TRBJ2-3, with D perhaps TRBD2 (5 bases). V lost 4 bases and J lost 3, with 21 bases in between. CDR3 length: 17 residues. Germline CDR1 SGHRS, CDR2 YFSETQ. CDR3 region: CASSPRGLDVETDTQYF. In nucleotides, the CDR3 is TGCGCCAGCAGCCCTCGCGGGCTCGACGTGGAAACAGATACGCAGTATTTT. The variable domain in full, completed from reference TRBV5-1 and TRBJ2-3, reads KAGVTQTPRYLIKTRGQQVTLSCSPISGHRSVSWYQQTPGQGLQFLFEYFSETQRNKGNFPGRFSGRQFSNSRSEMNVSTLELGDSALYLCASSPRGLDVETDTQYFGPGTRLTVL.

The gene calls are TRBV28 and TRBJ1-2, with D unresolved. Trimming stripped 9 bases from V and 2 bases from J, with 13 bases between. The CDR3 has 13 amino acids. Germline lookup yields CDR1 MDHEN and CDR2 SYDVKM. The CDR3 coding sequence is TGTGCCAGTCACCCGGCGGTGAACTATGGCTACACCTTC. Protein: CASHPAVNYGYTF.

The chain couples TRBV7-8 to TRBJ2-7; 7 nucleotides match TRBD2. CDR1 is SGHVS, CDR2 FQNEAQ, per germline. V lost 5 bases to trimming and J lost 3 bases; unmatched junction nucleotides: 4. The CDR3 spans 13 residues. CDR3 loop: CASSPRTSYEQYF. The CDR3 nucleotides read TGTGCCAGCAGCCCCAGGACTAGCTACGAGCAGTACTTC.

This clone came up once. The J gene is TRBJ1-3, the V gene TRBV30, with D possibly being TRBD1 (6 bases). Trimming shortened V by 6 bases and J by 0 bases, and 18 bases separated the two germline ends. CDR1 is GTSNPN, CDR2 SVGIG, per germline (reference sequence). This CDR3 comprises 16 residues. CDR3 protein: CACRSRTGSSGNTIYF. The CDR3, as DNA: TGTGCCTGCCGAAGCCGAACAGGGAGCTCTGGAAACACCATATATTTT.

J is TRBJ1-1 and V is TRBV29-1; D ambiguous. Germline values: CDR1 SQVTM, CDR2 ANQGSEA. This CDR3 region has 14 residues. V dropped 2 bases and J dropped 1 base, with 11 bases sitting between them. CDR3: CSVEKWRENTEAFF. CDR3 nucleotide sequence: TGCAGCGTTGAAAAGTGGAGGGAGAACACTGAAGCTTTCTTT.

V gene TRBV19 combines with J gene TRBJ2-1, with 14 bases lining up with TRBD2. The germline V gene has CDR1 LNHDA and CDR2 SQIVND (reference sequence). The CDR3 is 15 amino acids. With V trimmed by 5 bases and J by 8 bases, 5 bases remained unmatched. CDR3 DNA sequence: TGTGCCAGTAGTGTGGGACTAGCGGGAGTACATGAGCAGTTCTTC. It specifies CASSVGLAGVHEQFF.

V gene TRBV5-5 combines with J gene TRBJ1-6, with 10 bases aligning to TRBD1. Unmatched junction bases numbered 4, after V lost 5 bases and J lost 8 bases. Germline V gene lookup returns CDR1 SGHKS and CDR2 YYEKEE (reference sequence). The CDR3 covers 14 residues. CDR3: CASSWTGGDSPLHF. In nucleotides, the CDR3 is TGTGCCAGCAGTTGGACAGGGGGGGATTCACCCCTCCACTTT.